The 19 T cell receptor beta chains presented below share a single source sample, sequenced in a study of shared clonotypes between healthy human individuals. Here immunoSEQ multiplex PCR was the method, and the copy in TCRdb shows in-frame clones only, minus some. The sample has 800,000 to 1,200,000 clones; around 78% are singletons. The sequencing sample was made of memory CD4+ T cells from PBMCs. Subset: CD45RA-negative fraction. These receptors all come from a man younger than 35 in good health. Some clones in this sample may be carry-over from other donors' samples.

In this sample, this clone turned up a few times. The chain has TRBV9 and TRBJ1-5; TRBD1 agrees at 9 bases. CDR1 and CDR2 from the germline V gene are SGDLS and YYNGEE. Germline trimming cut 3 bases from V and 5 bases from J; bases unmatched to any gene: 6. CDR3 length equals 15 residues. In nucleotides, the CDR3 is TGTGCCAGCAGCGCGACAGGGGGTCAGGATCAGCCCCAGCATTTT. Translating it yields CASSATGGQDQPQHF.

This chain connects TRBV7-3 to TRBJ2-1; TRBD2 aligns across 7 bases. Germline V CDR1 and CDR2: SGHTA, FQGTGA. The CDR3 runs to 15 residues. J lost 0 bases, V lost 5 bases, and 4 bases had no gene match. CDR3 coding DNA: TGTGCCAGCAGCCCAGCGGGGAGCTCCTACAATGAGCAGTTCTTC. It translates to CASSPAGSSYNEQFF.

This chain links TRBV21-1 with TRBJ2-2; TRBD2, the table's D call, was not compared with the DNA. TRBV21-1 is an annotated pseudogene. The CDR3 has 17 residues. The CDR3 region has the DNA TGTGCCAGCAGCAACTCCCTAGATGGCCCGAACACCGGGGAGCTGTTTTTT. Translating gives CASSNSLDGPNTGELFF.

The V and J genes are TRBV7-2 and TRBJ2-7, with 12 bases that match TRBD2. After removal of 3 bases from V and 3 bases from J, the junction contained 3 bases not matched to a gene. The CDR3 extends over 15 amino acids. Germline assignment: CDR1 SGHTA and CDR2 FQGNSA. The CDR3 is CASSFRTSGNYEQYF. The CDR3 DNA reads TGTGCCAGCAGCTTCCGGACTAGCGGGAACTACGAGCAGTACTTC.

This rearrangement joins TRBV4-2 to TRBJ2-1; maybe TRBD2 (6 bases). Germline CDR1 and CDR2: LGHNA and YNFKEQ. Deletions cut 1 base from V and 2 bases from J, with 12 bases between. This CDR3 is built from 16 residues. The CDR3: CASSQVSGLPYNEQFF. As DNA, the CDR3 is TGTGCCAGCAGCCAAGTCTCGGGACTTCCCTACAATGAGCAGTTCTTC.

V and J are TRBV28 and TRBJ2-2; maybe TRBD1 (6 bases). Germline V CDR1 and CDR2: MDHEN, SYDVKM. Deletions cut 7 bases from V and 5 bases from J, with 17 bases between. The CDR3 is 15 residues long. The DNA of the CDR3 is TGTGCCAGCACAGTATGGGGGCGAGGGACCGGGGAGCTGTTTTTT. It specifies CASTVWGRGTGELFF.

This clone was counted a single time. The CDR3 region has the DNA TGTGCCAGCAGTTTTGAGGGGGCGAACACCGGGGAGCTGTTTTTT. It encodes CASSFEGANTGELFF. V gene TRBV28 combines with J gene TRBJ2-2, with D possibly matching TRBD1 (6 bases). This CDR3 comprises 15 residues. CDR1 and CDR2 from the germline V gene are MDHEN and SYDVKM. Trimming cost V 3 bases and J 0 bases, with 8 bases left between them.

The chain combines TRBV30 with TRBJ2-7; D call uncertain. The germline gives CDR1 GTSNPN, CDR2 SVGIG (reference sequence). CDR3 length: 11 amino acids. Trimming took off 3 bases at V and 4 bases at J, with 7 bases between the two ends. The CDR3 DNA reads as TGTGCCTGGAGGGTCAGGTACGAGCAGTACTTC. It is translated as CAWRVRYEQYF.

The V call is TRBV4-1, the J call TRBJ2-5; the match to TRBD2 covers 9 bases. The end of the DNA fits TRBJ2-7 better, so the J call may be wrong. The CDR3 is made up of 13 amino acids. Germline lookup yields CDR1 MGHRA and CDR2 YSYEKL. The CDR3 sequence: CASSRREGYEQYF. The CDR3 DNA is TGCGCCAGCAGCCGGCGGGAGGGTTACGAGCAGTACTTC.

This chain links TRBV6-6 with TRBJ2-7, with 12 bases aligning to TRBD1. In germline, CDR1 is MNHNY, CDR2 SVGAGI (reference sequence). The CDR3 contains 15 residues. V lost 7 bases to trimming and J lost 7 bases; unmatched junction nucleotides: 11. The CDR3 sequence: CASNDWGQGAREQYF. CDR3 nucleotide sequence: TGTGCCAGCAATGATTGGGGACAGGGGGCACGAGAGCAGTACTTC.

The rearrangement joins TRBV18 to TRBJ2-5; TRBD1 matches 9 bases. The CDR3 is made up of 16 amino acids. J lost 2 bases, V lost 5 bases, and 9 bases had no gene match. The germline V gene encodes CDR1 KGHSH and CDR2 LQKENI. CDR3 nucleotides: TGTGCCAGCTCAGCATACCGGGACAGGGTTCAAGAGACCCAGTACTTC. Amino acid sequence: CASSAYRDRVQETQYF.

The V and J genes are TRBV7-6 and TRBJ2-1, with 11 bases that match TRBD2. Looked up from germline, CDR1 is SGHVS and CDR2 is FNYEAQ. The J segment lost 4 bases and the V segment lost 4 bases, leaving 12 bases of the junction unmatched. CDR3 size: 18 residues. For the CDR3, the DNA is TGTGCCAGCAGCTCGCAACTAGCGGGAGACCGCATTTACAATGAGCAGTTCTTC. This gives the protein CASSSQLAGDRIYNEQFF.

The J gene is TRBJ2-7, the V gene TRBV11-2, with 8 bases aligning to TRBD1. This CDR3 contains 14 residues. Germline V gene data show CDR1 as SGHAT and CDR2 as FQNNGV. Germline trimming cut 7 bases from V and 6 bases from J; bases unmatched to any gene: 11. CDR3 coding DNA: TGTGCCAGCACCAGCACAGGGGGTATGGGCGAGCAGTACTTC. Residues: CASTSTGGMGEQYF.

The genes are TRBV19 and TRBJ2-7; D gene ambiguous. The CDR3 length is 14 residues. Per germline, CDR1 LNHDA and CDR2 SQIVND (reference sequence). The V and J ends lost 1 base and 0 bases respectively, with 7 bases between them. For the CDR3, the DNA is TGTGCCAGTAGTATAGTACTGAGCTCCTACGAGCAGTACTTC. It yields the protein CASSIVLSSYEQYF. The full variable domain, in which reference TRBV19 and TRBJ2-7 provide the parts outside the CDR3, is DGGITQSPKYLFRKEGQNVTLSCEQNLNHDAMYWYRQDPGQGLRLIYYSQIVNDFQKGDIAEGYSVSREKKESFPLTVTSAQKNPTAFYLCASSIVLSSYEQYFGPGTRLTVT.

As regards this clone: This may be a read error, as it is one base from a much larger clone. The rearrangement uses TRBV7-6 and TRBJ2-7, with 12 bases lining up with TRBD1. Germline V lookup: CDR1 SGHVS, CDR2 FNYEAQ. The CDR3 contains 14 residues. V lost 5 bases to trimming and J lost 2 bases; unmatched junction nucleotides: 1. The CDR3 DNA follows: TGTGCCAGCAGCCGGGACAGGGGGCCCTACGAGCAGTACTTC. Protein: CASSRDRGPYEQYF. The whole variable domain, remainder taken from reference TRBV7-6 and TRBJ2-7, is GAGVSQSPRYKVTKRGQDVALRCDPISGHVSLYWYRQALGQGPEFLTYFNYEAQQDKSGLPNDRFSAERPEGSISTLTIQRTEQRDSAMYRCASSRDRGPYEQYFGPGTRLTVT.

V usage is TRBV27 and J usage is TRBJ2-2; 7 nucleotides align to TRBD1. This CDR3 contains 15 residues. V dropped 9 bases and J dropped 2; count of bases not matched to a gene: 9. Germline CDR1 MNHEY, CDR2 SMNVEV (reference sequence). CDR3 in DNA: TGTGCCAGTAAAATCGGGACAGCAAACACCGGGGAGCTGTTTTTT. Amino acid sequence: CASKIGTANTGELFF.

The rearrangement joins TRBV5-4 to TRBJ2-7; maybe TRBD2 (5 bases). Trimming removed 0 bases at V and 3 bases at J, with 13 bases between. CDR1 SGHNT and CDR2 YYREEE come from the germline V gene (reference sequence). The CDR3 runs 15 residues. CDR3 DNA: TGTGCCAGCAGCTTGGCCCGGCGAGGAGGCTACGAGCAGTACTTC. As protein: CASSLARRGGYEQYF.

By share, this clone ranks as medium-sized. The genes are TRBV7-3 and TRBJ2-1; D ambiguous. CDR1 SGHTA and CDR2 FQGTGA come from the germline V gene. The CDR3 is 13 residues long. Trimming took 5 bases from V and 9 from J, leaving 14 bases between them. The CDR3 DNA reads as TGTGCCAGCAGCATACGCCCCACGGGTGAGCAGTTCTTC. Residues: CASSIRPTGEQFF.

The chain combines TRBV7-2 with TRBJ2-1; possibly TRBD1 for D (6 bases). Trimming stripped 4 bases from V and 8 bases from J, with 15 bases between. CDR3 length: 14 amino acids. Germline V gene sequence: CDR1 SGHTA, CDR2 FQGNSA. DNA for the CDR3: TGTGCCAGCAGCTCACAGGGTGGTGTCGATGAGCAGTTCTTC. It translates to CASSSQGGVDEQFF. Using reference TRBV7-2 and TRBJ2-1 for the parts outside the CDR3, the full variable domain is GAGVSQSPSNKVTEKGKDVELRCDPISGHTALYWYRQSLGQGLEFLIYFQGNSAPDKSGLPSDRFSAERTGGSVSTLTIQRTQQEDSAVYLCASSSQGGVDEQFFGPGTRLTVL.